This TCR beta chain was profiled in a study of CD8 T cells in Susac syndrome. At the level of the study: Intravenous immunoglobulin alone or corticosteroids were being given to patients with Susac syndrome at blood draw, unless they were therapy-naive. Regarding the study as a whole: The authors found no clonal expansion in Susac syndrome CD4+ T cell repertoires.

RNA in amounts of about 0.5 to 1 ug was reverse transcribed with random hexamers. Each CDR3 protein gets one entry after TCRdb re-called the immunoSEQ multiplex PCR reads with MiXCR. The data show about 180,000 distinct CDR3 sequences, 85% to 95% seen once. As concerns this clonotype: Its antigen is unknown.

TEMRA cells underwent FACS enrichment and CD8+ and CD4+ T cells underwent negative isolation. Unmatched junction bases numbered 12, after V lost 4 bases and J lost 3 bases. The CDR3 has 16 residues. CDR1 is MNHEY, CDR2 SVGEGT, per germline. The sequence came from a human donor with Susac syndrome. The chain couples TRBV6-2 or TRBV6-3 to TRBJ2-7; TRBD1 matches 7 bases. The source material was CD4+ T cells from PBMCs. Here the CDR3 DNA reads TGTGCCAGCAGTTCGTCATCCGGGACAGAAATCTACGAGCAGTACTTC. It translates to CASSSSSGTEIYEQYF.